Listed here are 26 T cell receptor beta chains from one sample, sequenced in a study of blood T cell repertoires in COVID-19 (dated by TCRdb to the early 2020s). The protocol used for the library was the immunoSEQ multiplex PCR assay. Imported from immuneACCESS, the table was reduced by TCRdb to in-frame sequences with V and J called. These copies leave out some clones; in studies compared against another copy, an unresolved V gene accounts for under half, and the cause of the remainder is not known. The sample table contains 200,000 to 250,000 clones; only one count was recorded for 70% to 90% of them. In total, the top ten clones hold 3.5% to 4% of the sample. The sequenced material came from PBMCs or T cells enriched from blood (not recorded which). The source is a woman between 40 and 50 years old with acute COVID-19.

The chain employs TRBV9 and TRBJ2-5; D might be TRBD1 (5 bases). CDR3 length equals 15 residues. CDR1 is SGDLS, CDR2 YYNGEE, per germline. V was pared by 0 bases and J by 4 bases, with 13 bases between. CDR3: CASSVAIAGIETQYF. The CDR3 nucleotides are TGTGCCAGCAGCGTAGCTATCGCAGGGATAGAGACCCAGTACTTC.

Written as DNA, the CDR3 is TGCAGCGTTGAACGGAGCGGGAGTATAGACAATGAGCAGTTCTTC. Translation: CSVERSGSIDNEQFF. V usage is TRBV29-1 and J usage is TRBJ2-1, with 8 bases matching TRBD2. The CDR3 sequence is 15 residues long. With 2 bases clipped from V and 5 bases from J, the junction kept 8 bases outside the gene matches. The germline V gene has CDR1 SQVTM and CDR2 ANQGSEA.

This chain joins TRBV5-1 and TRBJ2-5; 7 bases align to TRBD1. The CDR3 is 14 amino acids. V was pared by 4 bases and J by 4 bases, with 7 bases of the junction left unmatched. Germline V CDR1 and CDR2: SGHRS, YFSETQ. The CDR3 bases are TGCGCCAGCAGCATAAGACAGGGTCGAGAGACCCAGTACTTC. Translated: CASSIRQGRETQYF.

This rearrangement joins TRBV14 to TRBJ2-3; D ambiguous. The CDR3 is made up of 16 amino acids. The germline CDR1 and CDR2 sequences are SGHDN and FVKESK. Trimming left V 4 bases short and J 0 bases short, with 14 bases between. In DNA, the CDR3 is TGTGCCAGCAGCCGCCCATTAGCCCGGAGCACAGATACGCAGTATTTT. Encoded protein: CASSRPLARSTDTQYF.

The gene calls are TRBV2 and TRBJ2-5; D is unclear. The CDR3 is 13 residues long. V was trimmed by 6 bases and J by 5 bases, leaving 13 bases between them. CDR1 and CDR2 (germline): SNHLY, FYNNEI. CDR3 residues: CASRTFPEETQYF. In DNA, the CDR3 is TGTGCCAGCAGGACTTTCCCAGAGGAGACCCAGTACTTC.

In nucleotides, the CDR3 is TGTGCCACCAGTGATGGATTACCAAAGGGCGGCGTGCGGGTGAACTATGGCTACACCTTC. Translated, it gives CATSDGLPKGGVRVNYGYTF. The chain recombines TRBV24-1 with TRBJ1-2; D unclear. Deletions cut 3 bases from V and 2 bases from J, with 27 bases between. Germline V lookup: CDR1 KGHDR, CDR2 SFDVKD. The CDR3 runs to 20 residues.

The V gene is TRBV9, the J gene TRBJ2-3; 7 positions match TRBD1. CDR3 length: 14 amino acids. Germline lookup yields CDR1 SGDLS and CDR2 YYNGEE. V was clipped by 4 bases and J by 2 bases; unmatched bases: 4. The CDR3 DNA reads TGTGCCAGCAGCCTAGGGGGCGTCACAGATACGCAGTATTTT. It encodes CASSLGGVTDTQYF.

This clone was counted once. Here the CDR3 reads CASSSRRDRGGNTIYF. In DNA, the CDR3 is TGTGCCAGCAGCTCGAGGCGGGACAGGGGGGGAAACACCATATATTTT. The genes are TRBV7-2 and TRBJ1-3; 11 bases agree with TRBD1. The germline gives CDR1 SGHTA, CDR2 FQGNSA. The ends lost 4 bases at V and 4 bases at J; junction bases unmatched: 6. The CDR3 is 16 amino acids.

This chain connects TRBV11-3 to TRBJ1-5, with a tentative D call TRBD1 (5 bases). Germline V gene lookup returns CDR1 SGHNT and CDR2 YENEEA. Trimming took off 5 bases at V and 4 bases at J, with 15 bases between the two ends. The CDR3 is 15 residues long. In nucleotides, the CDR3 is TGTGCCAGCAGCCCGACAGCTTCTGTGAATCAGCCCCAGCATTTT. Protein sequence: CASSPTASVNQPQHF.

The chain recombines TRBV10-1 with TRBJ1-5, with D possibly matching TRBD1 (6 bases). Germline CDR1 and CDR2: WNHNN and SYGVQD (reference sequence). Trimming stripped 9 bases from V and 4 bases from J, with 19 bases between. This CDR3 spans 15 amino acids. The CDR3 sequence is CASNRESTFNQPQHF. In DNA form, the CDR3 reads TGCGCCAGTAACAGGGAATCGACCTTTAATCAGCCCCAGCATTTT.

The chain employs TRBV28 and TRBJ1-6, with 8 bases identical to TRBD1. The CDR3 has 16 residues. Germline CDR1 MDHEN, CDR2 SYDVKM. Trimming at V came to 5 bases and at J to 10 bases, leaving 13 bases not matched to a gene. The CDR3 region has the DNA TGTGCCAGCAGTCTTCCCGGACAGGGAGGATGGTCACCCCTCCACTTT. Translated, it gives CASSLPGQGGWSPLHF.

The genes are TRBV13 and TRBJ2-1; 7 bases map to TRBD2. The CDR3 covers 16 residues. CDR1 PRHDT and CDR2 FYEKMQ come from the germline V gene (reference sequence). Germline trimming cut 4 bases from V and 9 bases from J; bases unmatched to any gene: 15. CDR3 region: CASSSGVGGPVAEQFF. In nucleotides, the CDR3 is TGTGCCAGCAGCTCAGGAGTGGGAGGGCCCGTGGCTGAGCAGTTCTTC.

V and J are TRBV19 and TRBJ1-5; D is undetermined. V was clipped by 3 bases and J by 2 bases, with 11 bases between them. From germline, CDR1 is LNHDA and CDR2 SQIVND (reference sequence). The CDR3 totals 15 residues. The CDR3 sequence is CASSISVSGNQPQHF. CDR3 in DNA: TGTGCCAGTAGTATTTCTGTTTCTGGCAATCAGCCCCAGCATTTT.

J is TRBJ1-1 and V is TRBV10-3, with 7 bases fitting TRBD1. Germline loops: CDR1 ENHRY, CDR2 SYGVKD. Germline trimming cut 6 bases from V and 4 bases from J; bases unmatched to any gene: 8. The CDR3 consists of 14 residues. The CDR3 bases are TGTGCCATCAGAGGGACAGAAAAGGTCACTGAAGCTTTCTTT. This gives the protein CAIRGTEKVTEAFF.

This chain connects TRBV28 to TRBJ1-6; TRBD1 might be the D (6 bases). Germline V gene sequence: CDR1 MDHEN, CDR2 SYDVKM. The V and J ends lost 7 bases and 0 bases respectively, with 16 bases between them. The CDR3 sequence is 17 residues long. The CDR3 bases are TGTGCCAGCACAGGGGCACAGGGCAGCTCCTATAATTCACCCCTCCACTTT. It yields the protein CASTGAQGSSYNSPLHF.

CDR3 region: CASSEVLASSYEQYF. In DNA, the CDR3 is TGTGCCAGCAGTGAAGTACTAGCGTCCTCCTACGAGCAGTACTTC. The V and J genes are TRBV6-1 and TRBJ2-7; 7 nucleotides line up with TRBD2. The CDR3 is made up of 15 amino acids. J lost 0 bases, V lost 1 base, and 3 bases had no gene match. Per germline, CDR1 MNHNS and CDR2 SASEGT.

This rearrangement joins TRBV3-1 (or the pseudogene TRBV3-2) to TRBJ2-2, with 8 positions matching TRBD2. The ends lost 4 bases at V and 4 bases at J; junction bases unmatched: 2. The germline CDR1 and CDR2 sequences are LGHDT and YNNKEL (reference sequence). The CDR3 is made up of 14 amino acids. The CDR3 DNA sequence: TGTGCCAGCAGCCTTGGACTAGCCACCGGGGAGCTGTTTTTT. Its translation: CASSLGLATGELFF.

The CDR3 region is CATRARVDYGYTF. The CDR3 region has the DNA TGTGCCACCAGAGCCAGGGTGGACTATGGCTACACCTTC. The rearrangement links TRBV15 to TRBJ1-2; the D gene is possibly TRBD1 (5 bases). The V gene lost 6 bases and the J gene lost 3 bases, with 11 bases spanning the gap. The CDR3 runs to 13 residues. Germline-derived CDR1 and CDR2 are LNHNV and YYDKDF (reference sequence). The full variable domain, with the rest looked up from reference TRBV15 and TRBJ1-2, is DAMVIQNPRYQVTQFGKPVTLSCSQTLNHNVMYWYQQKSSQAPKLLFHYYDKDFNNEADTPDNFQSRRPNTSFCFLDIRSPGLGDTAMYLCATRARVDYGYTFGSGTRLTVV.

This clone was found a few times. The V and J genes are TRBV27 and TRBJ2-2; D is uncertain. The V gene lost 2 bases and the J gene lost 7 bases, with 11 bases spanning the gap. Germline assignment: CDR1 MNHEY and CDR2 SMNVEV (reference sequence). CDR3 size: 14 residues. The CDR3 protein is CASSLLAKNGELFF. CDR3 sequence (DNA): TGTGCCAGCAGTTTACTTGCGAAGAACGGGGAGCTGTTTTTT.

The chain recombines TRBV6-6 with TRBJ1-1, with D maybe TRBD1 (6 bases). V lost 7 bases to trimming and J lost 0 bases, with 18 bases between them. The CDR3 has 16 residues. Germline V CDR1 and CDR2: MNHNY, SVGAGI (reference sequence). CDR3 nucleotides: TGTGCCAGCATAGGGGGGGGGCAGGGATTGAACACTGAAGCTTTCTTT. Its translation is CASIGGGQGLNTEAFF.

The chain carries TRBV27 and TRBJ2-1; D is ambiguous. CDR1 and CDR2 (germline): MNHEY, SMNVEV (reference sequence). V was pared by 3 bases and J by 1 base, with 13 bases between. The CDR3 totals 16 residues. CDR3 bases: TGTGCCAGCAGTTTCCTTTCTAGACCTTCCTACAATGAGCAGTTCTTC. Translating gives CASSFLSRPSYNEQFF.

V and J are TRBV12-1 and TRBJ2-1; no check of the table's D call, TRBD1, against the DNA was made. TRBV12-1 is an annotated pseudogene. The length of the CDR3 is 18 residues. In DNA, the CDR3 is TGTGCCAGCAGCTTTGGCGGAGGGGGCCCAAGTTCCTACAATGAGCAGTTCTTC. Its translation is CASSFGGGGPSSYNEQFF.

The J gene is TRBJ1-1, the V gene TRBV14, with TRBD1 matching 10 bases. This CDR3 comprises 18 residues. The junction had 10 bases not matched to a gene; V was cut back by 2 bases and J by 1 base. Germline CDR1 SGHDN, CDR2 FVKESK. This chain's CDR3 is CASSQRDRGHRPNTEAFF. CDR3 nucleotides: TGTGCCAGCAGCCAACGGGACAGGGGTCACCGGCCGAACACTGAAGCTTTCTTT. The full variable domain, in which reference TRBV14 and TRBJ1-1 provide the parts outside the CDR3, is EAGVTQFPSHSVIEKGQTVTLRCDPISGHDNLYWYRRVMGKEIKFLLHFVKESKQDESGMPNNRFLAERTGGTYSTLKVQPAELEDSGVYFCASSQRDRGHRPNTEAFFGQGTRLTVV.

The V gene is TRBV14, the J gene TRBJ2-7; D is unresolved. Germline V CDR1 and CDR2: SGHDN, FVKESK. The V gene lost 5 bases and the J gene lost 3 bases, with 8 bases spanning the gap. There are 12 residues in the CDR3. The CDR3 here is CASSRQSYEQYF. The CDR3 coding sequence is TGTGCCAGCAGCAGACAAAGCTACGAGCAGTACTTC.

The J gene is TRBJ2-3, the V gene TRBV24-1; D perhaps matches TRBD1 (5 bases). The CDR3 contains 13 residues. Germline V gene sequence: CDR1 KGHDR, CDR2 SFDVKD. V was trimmed by 9 bases and J by 1 base, leaving 10 bases between them. The CDR3 reads CATDSDRTDTQYF. The CDR3 DNA is TGTGCCACCGACAGTGACCGCACAGATACGCAGTATTTT.

This chain links TRBV28 with TRBJ1-5; 7 bases map to TRBD1. Per the germline V gene, CDR1 is MDHEN and CDR2 is SYDVKM. This CDR3 is built from 13 residues. The J segment lost 3 bases and the V segment lost 6 bases, leaving 2 bases of the junction unmatched. The CDR3 loop is CASRGQPNQPQHF. DNA for the CDR3: TGTGCCAGCAGGGGACAGCCCAATCAGCCCCAGCATTTT. Variable domain in full (rest from reference TRBV28 and TRBJ1-5): DVKVTQSSRYLVKRTGEKVFLECVQDMDHENMFWYRQDPGLGLRLIYFSYDVKMKEKGDIPEGYSVSREKKERFSLILESASTNQTSMYLCASRGQPNQPQHFGDGTRLSIL.